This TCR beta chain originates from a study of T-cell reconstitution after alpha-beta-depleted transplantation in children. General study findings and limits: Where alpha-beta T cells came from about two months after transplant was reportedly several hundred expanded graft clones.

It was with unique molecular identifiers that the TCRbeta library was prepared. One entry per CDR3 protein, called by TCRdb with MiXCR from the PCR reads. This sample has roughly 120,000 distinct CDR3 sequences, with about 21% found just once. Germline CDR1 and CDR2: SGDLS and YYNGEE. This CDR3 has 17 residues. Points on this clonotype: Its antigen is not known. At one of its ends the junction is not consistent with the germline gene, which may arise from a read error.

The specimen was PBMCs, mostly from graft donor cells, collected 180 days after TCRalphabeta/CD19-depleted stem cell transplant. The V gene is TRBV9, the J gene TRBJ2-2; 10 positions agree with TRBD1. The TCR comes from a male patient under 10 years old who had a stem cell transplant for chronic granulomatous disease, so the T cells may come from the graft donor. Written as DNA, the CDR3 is TGTGCCATCAGCTCGACCGGGACAGGGGCGAACACCGGGGAGCTGTTTTTT. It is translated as CAISSTGTGANTGELFF. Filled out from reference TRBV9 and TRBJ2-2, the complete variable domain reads DSGVTQTPKHLITATGQRVTLRCSPRSGDLSVYWYQQSLDQGLQFLIQYYNGEERAKGNILERFSAQQFPDLHSELNLSSLELGDSALYFCAISSTGTGANTGELFFGEGSRLTVL.